What follows is one T cell receptor (beta chain) and its context. The target of this receptor is not known. Base-call qualities are not available, and no considerably larger clone is one nucleotide away. As encoded in the germline V gene, CDR1 is MNHEY while CDR2 is SVGAGI. V and J are truncated by 7 bases and 6 bases respectively, leaving an intervening sequence of 10 bases. From the cysteine through the phenylalanine, the CDR3 covers 12 amino acids. Kept here is only the CDR3 DNA, which spans 36 bases and is read in frame from base 1. The label giving this sample's time point can be read as: about 28 days (+/-7) after the second vaccine dose. AZD1222 recipients with second doses at about 4 weeks or about 12 weeks were pooled, because spike-specific TCR depth and breadth did not differ between schedules. Vaccinee samples came from UK trials COV001 and COV002, including a single-blind randomized controlled phase 2/3 trial of AZD1222 (ChAdOx1 nCoV-19) in healthy adults. For TCRbeta chain sequencing, PBMC samples were collected from trial participants at day 0 and at day 28 after the second dose.

The CDR3 regions of human TCRbeta chains were analyzed by immunosequencing. The original methods were these. Repertoire TCRs were matched against a reference library of SARS-CoV-2-specific TCRs generated with the MIRA antigen-specificity platform. Breadth meant the fraction of unique TCRs that were SARS-CoV-2-associated, whereas depth meant the fraction of total T cells that were SARS-CoV-2-associated. Using the MIRA data, each spike-specific TCR was mapped to the spike region that the TCR reacts to and placed in a CD4 or CD8 class. Log10-transformed breadth and depth values were compared by one-way ANOVA with Sidak's multiple comparisons tests. TCRdb re-hosts the immuneACCESS table, in-frame sequences only. Its copies lack some clones; in the studies checked, an unresolved V gene accounts for under half of them, and the cause for the rest is not known. D and trimming were read from the DNA, whereas the V and J calls and clone size are those reported in that table. A total of about 94,000 clones appear in this sample, approximately 88% of them only once. Together, the top ten hold 12% of the sample.

This specimen comes from a study of T cell responses to AZD1222 COVID-19 vaccine (dated by TCRdb to 2020 to 2022). For context, the study as a whole: A total of 233 trial participants underwent TCR sequencing, of whom some 210 received two doses of AZD1222 and some 25 received two doses of the MenACWY control vaccine. Enrollment into the trials was organized by age into subgroups of 18-55, 56-69 and 70-plus years, and those subgroups contained approximately 160, 26 and 62 TCR-sequenced participants, respectively. The study at large found these results: Conclusions about previously exposed vaccinees are limited because only six or seven AZD1222 recipients were SARS-CoV-2 seropositive at baseline. Epitopes outside the regions mutated in the B.1.351 and B.1.1.7 variants were reportedly recognized by nearly half of the unique spike-specific TCRs. Because no day 14 peak-response samples were available, repertoires were characterized only after the peak T cell response. In the small 56-69-year group, the increase in depth fell short of significance, most likely because of low power. After two AZD1222 doses, spike-specific TCR breadth and depth were significantly higher than at day 0 and than in MenACWY recipients. Most participants were white British and females outnumbered males, and the authors suggested that clonal diversity may have been underestimated. The whole spike protein was spanned by vaccine-associated CD4 TCRs, and dominant responses were seen in regions 160-218 and 743-854.

The receptor's source is an adult who received the AZD1222 COVID-19 vaccine. Material: peripheral blood, obtained 28 days after the second AZD1222 dose. The V and J segments used are TRBV6-5 and TRBJ1-5, with the D gene not clear enough to name. The nucleotides are TGTGCCAGCACCCCGGGCGGTCAGCCCCAGCATTTT. It codes for CASTPGGQPQHF.